This T cell receptor (beta chain) came from a study of shared clonotypes between healthy human individuals. In the CD4+ fraction, cells were divided into CD45RA+ naive and CD45RA-negative memory subsets. The CDR3 sequence is 14 residues long. Losses at the gene ends were 1 base for V and 3 bases for J; bases not matched to a gene: 2. Germline V gives CDR1 MGHRA, CDR2 YSYEKL. The repertoire was sequenced with immunoSEQ multiplex PCR; TCRdb's copy has only in-frame clones and lacks some. The sample records 2,100,000 or so clones, approximately 96% being singletons. This clonotype originated in a man aged 18 to 30 in good health. The chain is built from TRBV4-1 and TRBJ2-7; 8 nucleotides line up with TRBD2. The source material was naive CD4+ T cells sorted from blood. Subset: CD45RA+ positively selected. The DNA of the CDR3 is TGCGCCAGCAGCCAAGTAGGGACTAGCTACGAGCAGTACTTC. It is translated as CASSQVGTSYEQYF.